This T cell receptor (beta chain) was sequenced in a study of cytomegalovirus exposure and HLA in healthy donors. The PCR contained 60 Vbeta and 13 Jbeta primers. Clones were sequenced by immunoSEQ multiplex PCR, and TCRdb holds only the in-frame ones, with some missing. Counted here are 130,000 or so clones, 73% occurring once; the ten biggest clones make up over 2%. Germline CDR1 MRHNA, CDR2 SNTAGT. The ends lost 4 bases at V and 9 bases at J; junction bases unmatched: 9. The CDR3 spans 15 residues. The clonotype was recovered from a woman aged 40-49 years in good health and CMV-seropositive. Input material: PBMCs. The chain carries TRBV6-4 and TRBJ2-1; 10 bases match TRBD2. CDR3 nucleotide sequence: TGTGCCAGCAGTGGATCTCTAGCGGGAGTGGCTGAGCAGTTCTTC. Translating it yields CASSGSLAGVAEQFF.